The clone carrying this TCR beta chain was counted only a few times. Its antigen is as yet unknown. TCRdb reprocessed the 5' RACE reads via MiXCR and lists one record per CDR3 protein. The repertoire holds about 62,000 distinct CDR3 sequences, with almost 30% as singletons. Broader study findings: The TCR gene usage of tumor memory CD4+ T cells clustered together with blood and lymph node memory CD4+ cells and with lymph node naive CD4+ cells.

The CDR3 length is 13 residues. Per germline, CDR1 SEHNR and CDR2 FQNEAQ (reference sequence). The J segment lost 7 bases and the V segment lost 5 bases, leaving 5 bases of the junction unmatched. Sequencing was carried out using tumor-infiltrating naive CD4+ T cells sorted from the breast tumor. Subset given: naive CD4+ T cells, CD4+CD45RA+CD25-. This sequence originates from a female donor with breast cancer. The chain couples TRBV7-9 to TRBJ2-7; 10 bases map to TRBD1. CDR3 protein: CASSHDRGHEQYF. CDR3 coding DNA: TGTGCCAGCAGCCATGACAGGGGGCATGAGCAGTACTTC. Variable domain in full (rest from reference TRBV7-9 and TRBJ2-7): DTGVSQNPRHKITKRGQNVTFRCDPISEHNRLYWYRQTLGQGPEFLTYFQNEAQLEKSRLLSDRFSAERPKGSFSTLEIQRTEQGDSAMYLCASSHDRGHEQYFGPGTRLTVT.